Listed here are 31 T cell receptor beta chains from one sample, sequenced in a study of early T cells in non-severe SARS-CoV-2 infection. MiXCR was run by TCRdb on the 5' RACE reads, yielding one entry per CDR3 protein. The sample records around 60,000 distinct CDR3 sequences, roughly 10% being singletons. This sample comprised whole blood, obtained at baseline. Receptor source: an adult who was a healthcare worker with PCR-confirmed SARS-CoV-2 infection or an uninfected control (not recorded which).

The chain couples TRBV12-2 to TRBJ1-5; the table's D gene call, TRBD1, was not cross checked with the DNA. TRBV12-2 is a pseudogene segment. The CDR3 extends over 17 amino acids. The CDR3 loop reads CASRFPHGMGSNQPQHF. CDR3 sequence (DNA): TGTGCAAGTCGCTTCCCCCACGGGATGGGGAGCAATCAGCCCCAGCATTTT.

This clonotype was recorded at least ten times. The rearrangement uses TRBV7-2 and TRBJ1-2, with no clear D. The V gene lost 5 bases and the J gene lost 7 bases, with 11 bases spanning the gap. Looked up from germline, CDR1 is SGHTA and CDR2 is FQGNSA. CDR3 size: 12 residues. The CDR3 nucleotides read TGTGCCAGCAGCCCGGGAGGAGGTGGCTACACCTTC. It specifies CASSPGGGGYTF.

This clonotype has just a few counts. The rearrangement uses TRBV6-2 or TRBV6-3 and TRBJ2-7; D is undetermined. This CDR3 comprises 13 residues. CDR1 and CDR2 (germline): MNHEY, SVGEGT. V was clipped by 4 bases and J by 2 bases, with 9 bases between them. The CDR3 loop reads CASSWAIAYEQYF. Here the CDR3 DNA reads TGTGCCAGCAGTTGGGCAATCGCCTACGAGCAGTACTTC.

This clonotype was recorded a few times. The chain couples TRBV18 to TRBJ1-2; no reliable D call. Germline V gene sequence: CDR1 KGHSH, CDR2 LQKENI. V shed 4 bases and J shed 6 bases, with 9 bases lying between them. The CDR3 spans 12 residues. CDR3 sequence reads: CASSLQKDGYTF. CDR3 DNA: TGTGCCAGCTCACTCCAAAAGGATGGCTACACCTTC.

There are a few counts of this clonotype. The rearrangement uses TRBV28 and TRBJ2-7; no firm D call. The CDR3 extends over 12 amino acids. V was trimmed by 5 bases and J by 3 bases, leaving 8 bases between them. Germline V gene lookup returns CDR1 MDHEN and CDR2 SYDVKM. CDR3 sequence: CASSPDGYEQYF. As DNA, the CDR3 is TGTGCCAGCAGTCCGGACGGCTACGAGCAGTACTTC.

The genes are TRBV6-2 or TRBV6-3 and TRBJ2-2, with 7 bases identical to TRBD2. V was pared by 6 bases and J by 4 bases, with 5 bases of the junction left unmatched. This CDR3 has 14 amino acids. Germline loops: CDR1 MNHEY, CDR2 SVGEGT. As DNA, the CDR3 is TGTGCCAGCAGACCCAGGACTAGCACCGGGGAGCTGTTTTTT. It is translated as CASRPRTSTGELFF.

This clonotype came up many times. The rearrangement links TRBV7-6 to TRBJ2-3; a possible D gene is TRBD2 (5 bases). V was shortened by 5 bases and J by 1 base, with 13 bases between the two germline ends. CDR3 length: 15 residues. From germline, CDR1 is SGHVS and CDR2 FNYEAQ. The CDR3 spells CASSPTRWGTDTQYF. CDR3 nucleotide sequence: TGTGCCAGCAGCCCTACTAGGTGGGGCACAGATACGCAGTATTTT.

This clonotype was counted many times. This chain links TRBV7-9 with TRBJ2-7; 7 bases align to TRBD1. The CDR3 sequence is 14 residues long. Germline V gives CDR1 SEHNR, CDR2 FQNEAQ (reference sequence). With 5 bases clipped from V and 2 bases from J, the junction kept 6 bases outside the gene matches. The DNA of the CDR3 is TGTGCCAGCAGCCCACAACAGGGGCCCTACGAGCAGTACTTC. Translated: CASSPQQGPYEQYF.

This clonotype was observed a handful of times. The rearrangement joins TRBV6-6 to TRBJ2-3, with 13 positions matching TRBD2. The germline gives CDR1 MNHNY, CDR2 SVGAGI (reference sequence). Germline trimming cut 6 bases from V and 0 bases from J; bases unmatched to any gene: 3. CDR3 size: 16 residues. The CDR3 loop reads CASSRLAGGSTDTQYF. The CDR3 nucleotides are TGTGCCAGCAGCAGACTAGCGGGGGGCAGCACAGATACGCAGTATTTT.

This clonotype has just a few counts. The chain links TRBV9 to TRBJ2-7; the match to TRBD1 covers 7 bases. The CDR3 runs to 14 residues. The ends lost 3 bases at V and 3 bases at J; junction bases unmatched: 6. Germline V CDR1 and CDR2: SGDLS, YYNGEE. Here the CDR3 DNA reads TGTGCCAGCAGCGAATCGGGACAGCTCTACGAGCAGTACTTC. Amino acids: CASSESGQLYEQYF.

This chain links TRBV18 with TRBJ2-6; D is undetermined. Per the germline V gene, CDR1 is KGHSH and CDR2 is LQKENI. The length of the CDR3 is 14 residues. V lost 4 bases and J 4 bases, leaving 8 bases between the germline ends. As DNA, the CDR3 is TGTGCCAGCTCACGGGCGCGCGGGGCCAACGTCCTGACTTTC. It translates to CASSRARGANVLTF.

This clonotype was picked up many times. The V and J genes are TRBV5-1 and TRBJ1-1; D gene uncertain. CDR3 length: 17 amino acids. Germline CDR1 and CDR2: SGHRS and YFSETQ. The V and J ends lost 0 bases and 0 bases respectively, with 15 bases between them. The CDR3 region is CASSLVRGEPMNTEAFF. DNA of the CDR3: TGCGCCAGCAGCTTGGTTCGTGGGGAGCCAATGAACACTGAAGCTTTCTTT. The whole variable domain, filled in from reference TRBV5-1 and TRBJ1-1, reads KAGVTQTPRYLIKTRGQQVTLSCSPISGHRSVSWYQQTPGQGLQFLFEYFSETQRNKGNFPGRFSGRQFSNSRSEMNVSTLELGDSALYLCASSLVRGEPMNTEAFFGQGTRLTVV.

The chain links TRBV7-2 to TRBJ2-1, with D hard to call. Per germline, CDR1 SGHTA and CDR2 FQGNSA. This CDR3 comprises 14 residues. The V end was cut by 2 bases, the J end by 8 bases, with 13 bases between. CDR3 residues: CASSLSLGSDEQFF. CDR3 bases: TGTGCCAGCAGCTTAAGTCTGGGGTCGGATGAGCAGTTCTTC.

This clonotype was detected only a few times. The V gene is TRBV18, the J gene TRBJ1-1, with no clear D. V lost 1 base to trimming and J lost 5 bases, with 8 bases between them. CDR3 length: 13 residues. Germline CDR1 KGHSH, CDR2 LQKENI. This CDR3 is CASSPQGSTEAFF. For the CDR3, the DNA is TGTGCCAGCTCACCACAGGGCTCTACTGAAGCTTTCTTT.

This clonotype occurred a few times. V and J are TRBV20-1 and TRBJ2-7; D is uncertain. Germline-derived CDR1 and CDR2 are DFQATT and SNEGSKA (reference sequence). This CDR3 spans 14 amino acids. The ends were cut back, 0 bases at V and 3 bases at J, with 12 bases in the middle. The CDR3 nucleotides read TGCAGTGCTAGAGACAGTAAACGGGTCTACGAGCAGTACTTC. Residues: CSARDSKRVYEQYF.

There are a few counts of this clonotype. The chain combines TRBV6-2 or TRBV6-3 with TRBJ1-6; TRBD1 aligns across 10 bases. V trimming: 6 bases; J trimming: 16 bases; junction bases outside the gene matches: 12. This CDR3 is built from 14 residues. In germline, CDR1 is MNHEY, CDR2 SVGEGT. CDR3 residues: CASRTPGQGQNLHF. The DNA for the CDR3 is TGTGCCAGCAGGACTCCGGGACAGGGGCAAAATCTCCACTTT.

The rearrangement links TRBV29-1 to TRBJ2-3; D may match TRBD1 or TRBD2 (5 bases each). V was clipped by 6 bases and J by 5 bases, with 18 bases between them. The CDR3 spans 14 residues. Germline V gene sequence: CDR1 SQVTM, CDR2 ANQGSEA. CDR3 in amino acids: CSVSRLGVLDTQYF. CDR3 DNA: TGCAGCGTCTCCCGATTGGGGGTTTTAGATACGCAGTATTTT.

This chain links TRBV20-1 with TRBJ1-2; unclear D gene. The CDR3 runs 14 residues. Germline lookup yields CDR1 DFQATT and CDR2 SNEGSKA (reference sequence). Deletions cut 0 bases from V and 2 bases from J, with 10 bases between. CDR3 amino acids: CSARDRAENYGYTF. The DNA of the CDR3 is TGCAGTGCTAGAGATAGGGCCGAAAACTATGGCTACACCTTC.

This clonotype occurred once. This chain joins TRBV27 and TRBJ2-1; 9 bases match TRBD2. Trimming took 7 bases from V and 0 from J; bases not matched to a gene: 13. The CDR3 covers 18 residues. Germline V gene data show CDR1 as MNHEY and CDR2 as SMNVEV (reference sequence). CDR3 sequence: CASNRSLAGESSYNEQFF. In nucleotides, the CDR3 is TGTGCCAGCAACCGATCTTTAGCGGGGGAGAGCTCCTACAATGAGCAGTTCTTC.

This clonotype was found many times. This rearrangement joins TRBV10-3 to TRBJ2-1; weak D call: TRBD2 (6 bases). The CDR3 runs to 12 residues. From germline, CDR1 is ENHRY and CDR2 SYGVKD. The V end lost 11 bases, the J end lost 7 bases, and 15 bases lay between the germline ends. As DNA, the CDR3 is TGTGCCGCCCGAGGTGGAGGGAATGAGCAGTTCTTC. It is translated as CAARGGGNEQFF.

This clonotype was seen repeatedly, ten times or more. The rearrangement links TRBV12-3 or TRBV12-4 to TRBJ2-7, with TRBD1 identical over 8 bases. The CDR3 length is 15 residues. The trim removed 6 bases at V and 5 bases at J, leaving 12 bases unmatched. The CDR3 sequence: CASSQGQVPGDEQYF. The CDR3 coding sequence is TGTGCCAGCAGCCAGGGACAGGTCCCCGGGGACGAGCAGTACTTC.

This clonotype was seen more than once but under ten times. The chain has TRBV20-1 and TRBJ1-4; TRBD1 is a possible D gene (5 bases). V lost 2 bases and J lost 8, with 12 bases in between. The CDR3 has 13 residues. Germline lookup yields CDR1 DFQATT and CDR2 SNEGSKA (reference sequence). The CDR3 bases are TGCAGTGCTAGACAGGGATTCGGGGAAAAACTGTTTTTT. Translating it yields CSARQGFGEKLFF.

The J gene is TRBJ2-5, the V gene TRBV5-5; D unresolved. The CDR3 runs 13 residues. Trimming removed 0 bases from V and 8 bases from J, with 11 bases in between. Germline assignment: CDR1 SGHKS and CDR2 YYEKEE (reference sequence). CDR3 sequence reads: CASSLDRASTQYF. The CDR3 DNA sequence: TGTGCCAGCAGCTTGGACCGAGCTTCTACCCAGTACTTC.

This chain connects TRBV7-2 to TRBJ2-1, with D maybe TRBD2 (6 bases). There are 14 residues in the CDR3. Germline assignment: CDR1 SGHTA and CDR2 FQGNSA. V lost 1 base and J lost 7, with 11 bases in between. This CDR3 reads CASSLGLASNEQFF. The CDR3 region has the DNA TGTGCCAGCAGCTTAGGGCTAGCGAGTAATGAGCAGTTCTTC.

This clonotype was detected a few times. The CDR3 DNA is TGTGCCAGCAGCTTAGACGAGGGGTATGGCTACACCTTC. This codes for CASSLDEGYGYTF. V gene TRBV11-2 combines with J gene TRBJ1-2; TRBD1 might be the D (5 bases). Per the germline V gene, CDR1 is SGHAT and CDR2 is FQNNGV. This CDR3 has 13 residues. V lost 0 bases and J lost 5, with 7 bases in between.

The genes are TRBV20-1 and TRBJ1-1; weak D call: TRBD1 (6 bases). CDR3 length: 15 residues. The ends were cut back, 3 bases at V and 4 bases at J, with 18 bases in the middle. Germline V gene sequence: CDR1 DFQATT, CDR2 SNEGSKA (reference sequence). CDR3 region: CSARGQQGSSTEAFF. The CDR3 DNA sequence: TGCAGTGCTAGGGGCCAACAGGGAAGTAGCACTGAAGCTTTCTTT.

This sequence joins TRBV20-1 and TRBJ2-2, with 7 positions matching TRBD2. Germline V gene data show CDR1 as DFQATT and CDR2 as SNEGSKA (reference sequence). CDR3 size: 16 residues. The J segment lost 0 bases and the V segment lost 3 bases, leaving 7 bases of the junction unmatched. In nucleotides, the CDR3 is TGCAGTGCTAGCCAGAGCGGGGCAGCGAACACCGGGGAGCTGTTTTTT. Translating it yields CSASQSGAANTGELFF.

This clonotype was counted between two and nine times. The rearrangement uses TRBV2 and TRBJ2-5; 9 nucleotides line up with TRBD1. Germline assignment: CDR1 SNHLY and CDR2 FYNNEI. V was clipped by 5 bases and J by 5 bases; unmatched bases: 6. The CDR3 has 14 amino acids. The CDR3 here is CASSKRDRGETQYF. The CDR3 region has the DNA TGTGCCAGCAGTAAGCGTGACAGGGGGGAGACCCAGTACTTC.

This clonotype turned up a few times. CDR3 sequence: CASSHRGYEQYF. The DNA for the CDR3 is TGTGCCAGCAGCCACAGAGGTTACGAGCAGTACTTC. The genes are TRBV6-2 or TRBV6-3 and TRBJ2-7, with D uncertain. The CDR3 covers 12 residues. Germline loops: CDR1 MNHEY, CDR2 SVGEGT. The V gene lost 6 bases and the J gene lost 4 bases, with 10 bases spanning the gap.

This clonotype showed up many times. This sequence joins TRBV11-2 and TRBJ2-1, with 8 bases lining up with TRBD2. Germline V gene lookup returns CDR1 SGHAT and CDR2 FQNNGV. Germline trimming cut 4 bases from V and 6 bases from J; bases unmatched to any gene: 8. The length of the CDR3 is 15 residues. In nucleotides, the CDR3 is TGTGCCAGCAGCTCCCCGGGACTAGGGGGCAATGAGCAGTTCTTC. It encodes CASSSPGLGGNEQFF.

A few counts support this clonotype. The chain joins TRBV7-2 to TRBJ1-1, with D possibly being TRBD1 (5 bases). Germline V CDR1 and CDR2: SGHTA, FQGNSA. The V and J ends lost 2 bases and 5 bases respectively, with 15 bases between them. This CDR3 spans 15 amino acids. The CDR3 loop reads CASSLNGGARTEAFF. The CDR3 bases are TGTGCCAGCAGCTTAAATGGCGGGGCAAGAACTGAAGCTTTCTTT.